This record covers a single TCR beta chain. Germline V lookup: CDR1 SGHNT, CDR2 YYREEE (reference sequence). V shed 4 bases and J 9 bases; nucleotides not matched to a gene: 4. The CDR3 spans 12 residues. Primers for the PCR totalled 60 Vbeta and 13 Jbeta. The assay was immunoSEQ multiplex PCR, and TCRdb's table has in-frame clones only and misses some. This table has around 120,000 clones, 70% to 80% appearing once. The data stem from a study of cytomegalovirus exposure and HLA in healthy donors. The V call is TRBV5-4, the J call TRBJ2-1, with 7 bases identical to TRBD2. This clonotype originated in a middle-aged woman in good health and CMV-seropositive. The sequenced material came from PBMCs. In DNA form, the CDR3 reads TGTGCCAGCAGCCTCGAGCGGGGTGAGCAGTTCTTC. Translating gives CASSLERGEQFF.